The next 18 T cell receptor beta chains were all read from a single sample in a study of blood T cell repertoires in COVID-19. Sequenced by immunoSEQ multiplex PCR; TCRdb stores in-frame clones only, minus some. The sample carries some 110,000 clones, roughly 90% recorded once. The sequenced material came from peripheral blood. Receptors originate from a human donor in a cohort sampled during active COVID-19.

This chain uses TRBV5-1 with TRBJ1-2; D possibly corresponds to TRBD1 (6 bases). Germline-derived CDR1 and CDR2 are SGHRS and YFSETQ. The CDR3 totals 14 residues. V was clipped by 0 bases and J by 5 bases, with 11 bases between them. The CDR3 nucleotides are TGCGCCAGCAGCTTGGGTGGGGGCGCTTATGGCTACACCTTC. Its translation: CASSLGGGAYGYTF.

This clone was detected only once. This chain connects TRBV28 to TRBJ2-5; 11 positions agree with TRBD1. The germline gives CDR1 MDHEN, CDR2 SYDVKM. The length of the CDR3 is 14 residues. V was clipped by 4 bases and J by 6 bases; unmatched bases: 4. As DNA, the CDR3 is TGTGCCAGCAGTTGGACAGGGGGCAAGAAGACCCAGTACTTC. Translation gives CASSWTGGKKTQYF. The full variable domain, rest sourced from reference TRBV28 and TRBJ2-5, is DVKVTQSSRYLVKRTGEKVFLECVQDMDHENMFWYRQDPGLGLRLIYFSYDVKMKEKGDIPEGYSVSREKKERFSLILESASTNQTSMYLCASSWTGGKKTQYFGPGTRLLVL.

The chain employs TRBV7-9 and TRBJ2-2; 9 bases align to TRBD2. The trim removed 2 bases at V and 0 bases at J, leaving 4 bases unmatched. Germline CDR1 SEHNR, CDR2 FQNEAQ (reference sequence). The CDR3 is 17 amino acids. The CDR3 is CASSLSGLASNTGELFF. CDR3 nucleotide sequence: TGTGCCAGCAGCTTATCAGGACTAGCGTCGAACACCGGGGAGCTGTTTTTT.

This chain connects TRBV2 to TRBJ1-1; unclear D gene. In germline, CDR1 is SNHLY, CDR2 FYNNEI. V was clipped by 8 bases and J by 0 bases, with 10 bases between them. There are 13 residues in the CDR3. CDR3 DNA: TGTGCCAGCGCTAGAGCCATGAACACTGAAGCTTTCTTT. Amino acid sequence: CASARAMNTEAFF.

V usage is TRBV10-2 and J usage is TRBJ2-6, with D possibly matching TRBD2 (5 bases). This CDR3 comprises 16 residues. The germline gives CDR1 WSHSY, CDR2 SAAADI. Trimming left V 0 bases short and J 1 base short, with 7 bases between. The CDR3 is CASSESWESGANVLTF. The CDR3 DNA follows: TGCGCCAGCAGTGAGTCGTGGGAGTCTGGGGCCAACGTCCTGACTTTC.

The J gene is TRBJ2-2, the V gene TRBV7-9, with D tentatively TRBD1 or TRBD2 (5 bases each). The germline gives CDR1 SEHNR, CDR2 FQNEAQ (reference sequence). The CDR3 has 15 residues. V was pared by 5 bases and J by 5 bases, with 15 bases between. DNA for the CDR3: TGTGCCAGCAGCCTAGGGGCGGGCAATACCGGGGAGCTGTTTTTT. This sequence encodes CASSLGAGNTGELFF. Full variable domain (rest looked up from reference TRBV7-9 and TRBJ2-2): DTGVSQNPRHKITKRGQNVTFRCDPISEHNRLYWYRQTLGQGPEFLTYFQNEAQLEKSRLLSDRFSAERPKGSFSTLEIQRTEQGDSAMYLCASSLGAGNTGELFFGEGSRLTVL.

This CDR3 is CAWTGGYEAFF. Here the CDR3 DNA reads TGTGCCTGGACGGGGGGATATGAAGCTTTCTTT. This chain connects TRBV30 to TRBJ1-1, with a tentative D call TRBD1 (5 bases). The CDR3 covers 11 residues. Trimming removed 4 bases at V and 7 bases at J, with 10 bases between. The germline CDR1 and CDR2 sequences are GTSNPN and SVGIG (reference sequence).

The V gene is TRBV3-1 (or the pseudogene TRBV3-2), the J gene TRBJ2-1; a possible D gene is TRBD2 (6 bases). This CDR3 comprises 18 residues. Trimming pared 7 bases from V and 0 bases from J, leaving 22 bases between. CDR1 is LGHDT, CDR2 YNNKEL, per germline (reference sequence). The CDR3 region is CASIRHGSLISSYNEQFF. As DNA, the CDR3 is TGTGCCAGCATCCGTCACGGGAGTCTTATTAGCTCCTACAATGAGCAGTTCTTC.

This clone turned up a few times. This sequence joins TRBV28 and TRBJ1-1, with a possible D match to TRBD1 (6 bases). CDR1 is MDHEN, CDR2 SYDVKM, per germline. V gave up 7 bases and J gave up 0 bases, with 15 bases separating them. The CDR3 runs to 15 residues. In DNA form, the CDR3 reads TGTGCCAGCACCTCGGGGGGCTCCCTGAACACTGAAGCTTTCTTT. This codes for CASTSGGSLNTEAFF.

The chain links TRBV11-1 to TRBJ2-7; TRBD2 matches 9 bases. From germline, CDR1 is SGHAT and CDR2 FQDESV (reference sequence). The trim removed 1 base at V and 3 bases at J, leaving 1 base unmatched. The CDR3 runs 14 residues. The CDR3 spells CASSLVTSGYEQYF. CDR3 in DNA: TGTGCCAGCAGCTTAGTGACTAGCGGCTACGAGCAGTACTTC.

The J gene is TRBJ2-7, the V gene TRBV7-2; a weak D match, TRBD1 (5 bases). Trimming took 5 bases from V and 3 from J, leaving 20 bases between them. CDR1 and CDR2 (germline): SGHTA, FQGNSA. The CDR3 contains 16 residues. This chain's CDR3 is CASSPRILDTYYEQYF. The CDR3 nucleotides are TGTGCCAGCAGCCCCCGGATATTGGACACATACTACGAGCAGTACTTC. The entire variable domain, with the rest obtained from reference TRBV7-2 and TRBJ2-7, is as follows: GAGVSQSPSNKVTEKGKDVELRCDPISGHTALYWYRQSLGQGLEFLIYFQGNSAPDKSGLPSDRFSAERTGGSVSTLTIQRTQQEDSAVYLCASSPRILDTYYEQYFGPGTRLTVT.

This sequence joins TRBV19 and TRBJ1-5; a possible D gene is TRBD1 (6 bases). Germline CDR1 is LNHDA and CDR2 is SQIVND (reference sequence). Between the trimmed V and J ends, which lost 5 bases and 7 bases, there was a span of 24 bases. The CDR3 sequence is 17 residues long. The CDR3 DNA follows: TGTGCCAGTAGTTCCAGGGGCGCGGGCCTAGGTATCCAGCCCCAGCATTTT. Its translation is CASSSRGAGLGIQPQHF.

The rearrangement joins TRBV7-9 to TRBJ1-6; maybe TRBD1 (5 bases). This CDR3 comprises 12 residues. Trimming removed 1 base from V and 15 bases from J, with 10 bases in between. The V gene's germline CDR1 is SEHNR and CDR2 FQNEAQ (reference sequence). The CDR3 bases are TGTGCCAGCAGCTTAGGGGGCAGAGGCCTCCACTTT. It specifies CASSLGGRGLHF.

The chain carries TRBV5-4 and TRBJ2-7, with D possibly TRBD2 on 5 matching bases. V dropped 0 bases and J dropped 5 bases, with 15 bases sitting between them. The CDR3 consists of 15 residues. Germline CDR1 SGHNT, CDR2 YYREEE (reference sequence). The CDR3 region has the DNA TGTGCCAGCAGCTTGGCTGGTGGGAGAGGAGACGAGCAGTACTTC. Its protein is CASSLAGGRGDEQYF.

This sequence joins TRBV30 and TRBJ2-6; possible D gene TRBD2, 6 bases. CDR1 is GTSNPN, CDR2 SVGIG, per germline (reference sequence). Trimming removed 4 bases at V and 0 bases at J, with 13 bases between. This CDR3 is built from 16 residues. CDR3 sequence: CAWNPGRTSGANVLTF. DNA for the CDR3: TGTGCCTGGAACCCGGGGAGGACCTCTGGGGCCAACGTCCTGACTTTC.

This clone has a single count. Other DNA sequences in the sample encode the same CDR3. The chain has TRBV7-9 and TRBJ2-7; TRBD1 agrees at 9 bases. This CDR3 is built from 17 residues. Germline V lookup: CDR1 SEHNR, CDR2 FQNEAQ (reference sequence). The J segment lost 4 bases and the V segment lost 0 bases, leaving 10 bases of the junction unmatched. The CDR3 spells CASSLALKNRGRYEQYF. The CDR3 bases are TGTGCCAGCAGCTTAGCACTTAAAAACAGGGGGCGGTACGAGCAGTACTTC.

CDR3 sequence (DNA): TGTGCCAGCAGCCCACCCGGGGGGACGATAACTGTC. Translated, it gives CASSPPGGTITV. This chain connects TRBV4-2 to TRBJ2-7, with 7 positions matching TRBD2. The CDR3 consists of 12 residues. From germline, CDR1 is LGHNA and CDR2 YNFKEQ.

The chain links TRBV5-5 to TRBJ2-7; possible D gene TRBD1, 5 bases. CDR1 is SGHKS, CDR2 YYEKEE, per germline (reference sequence). The V end was cut by 6 bases, the J end by 2 bases, with 15 bases between. The CDR3 consists of 14 residues. The CDR3 bases are TGTGCCAGCACCTTAGGGGCAGGTACCTACGAGCAGTACTTC. Protein: CASTLGAGTYEQYF.